One and the same sample provided the 31 T cell receptor beta chains below, sequenced in a study of cytomegalovirus exposure and HLA in healthy donors. PCR involved 60 Vbeta and 13 Jbeta primers. Sequenced by immunoSEQ multiplex PCR; TCRdb stores in-frame clones only, minus some. The top ten hold 3.2% of the sample, which has 100,000 or so clones, 69% seen once. Sequenced input: PBMCs. These receptor sequences come from a young man in good health and CMV-seronegative.

Notes on this clone: A junction end diverges from the germline sequence, so it may reflect a read error. The chain recombines TRBV7-2 with TRBJ2-7; TRBD2 matches 15 bases. The CDR3 length is 14 residues. The V gene's germline CDR1 is SGHTA and CDR2 FQGNSA. The CDR3 here is CASSFGTSGRPGFF. The CDR3 nucleotides read TGTGCCAGCAGCTTCGGGACTAGCGGGAGGCCCGGGTTCTTC.

This clone has just a few counts. The gene calls are TRBV7-9 and TRBJ1-3; no clear D gene. Trimming took off 2 bases at V and 0 bases at J, with 17 bases between the two ends. The CDR3 sequence is 18 residues long. In germline, CDR1 is SEHNR, CDR2 FQNEAQ (reference sequence). This CDR3 is CASSLQMVNSPSGNTIYF. The CDR3 region has the DNA TGTGCCAGCAGCTTACAGATGGTAAATTCGCCCTCTGGAAACACCATATATTTT.

This clone has just a few counts. The chain joins TRBV11-2 to TRBJ2-5, with a weak D call TRBD1 (6 bases). The CDR3 is made up of 15 amino acids. V gave up 6 bases and J gave up 1 base, with 15 bases separating them. CDR1 and CDR2 (germline): SGHAT, FQNNGV. CDR3 bases: TGTGCCAGCAGTCCGGGACATATGTTCCAAGAGACCCAGTACTTC. Its translation: CASSPGHMFQETQYF. Filled out from reference TRBV11-2 and TRBJ2-5, the complete variable domain reads EAGVAQSPRYKIIEKRQSVAFWCNPISGHATLYWYQQILGQGPKLLIQFQNNGVVDDSQLPKDRFSAERLKGVDSTLKIQPAKLEDSAVYLCASSPGHMFQETQYFGPGTRLLVL.

This clone occurred once. The chain links TRBV5-4 to TRBJ2-4; a weak D match, TRBD2 (6 bases). Germline V gene lookup returns CDR1 SGHNT and CDR2 YYREEE (reference sequence). With 0 bases removed from V and 9 bases from J, the gap between germline ends came to 13 bases. CDR3 length equals 14 residues. This CDR3 reads CASSLDRESPIQYF. CDR3 bases: TGTGCCAGCAGCTTGGACCGGGAGAGTCCCATTCAGTACTTC.

The chain is built from TRBV15 and TRBJ2-1, with D tentatively TRBD2 (6 bases). V gave up 5 bases and J gave up 0 bases, with 11 bases separating them. The length of the CDR3 is 15 residues. Germline CDR1 reads LNHNV; CDR2 reads YYDKDF (reference sequence). CDR3 coding DNA: TGTGCCACCAGCGCTGGGGGGAGCTCCTACAATGAGCAGTTCTTC. Protein product: CATSAGGSSYNEQFF.

The genes are TRBV6-6 and TRBJ2-7, with a possible D match to TRBD1 (6 bases). CDR3 length: 13 amino acids. V dropped 5 bases and J dropped 0 bases, with 8 bases sitting between them. Germline V gives CDR1 MNHNY, CDR2 SVGAGI (reference sequence). The CDR3 loop is CASSGDNSYEQYF. The CDR3 DNA is TGTGCCAGCAGTGGGGACAACTCCTACGAGCAGTACTTC.

V usage is TRBV9 and J usage is TRBJ2-1, with TRBD2 matching 13 bases. Germline values: CDR1 SGDLS, CDR2 YYNGEE. The CDR3 covers 16 residues. V was pared by 1 base and J by 6 bases, with 4 bases of the junction left unmatched. The CDR3 loop is CASSVTGLAGANEQFF. CDR3 nucleotide sequence: TGTGCCAGCAGCGTAACAGGACTAGCGGGAGCCAATGAGCAGTTCTTC.

This clone was recorded once. The chain employs TRBV6-6 and TRBJ2-5; 8 nucleotides line up with TRBD1. The CDR3 consists of 15 residues. The germline V gene encodes CDR1 MNHNY and CDR2 SVGAGI (reference sequence). The junction had 7 bases not matched to a gene; V was cut back by 2 bases and J by 5 bases. CDR3 region: CASSYDGTGGETQYF. CDR3 DNA sequence: TGTGCCAGCAGTTACGACGGGACAGGTGGGGAGACCCAGTACTTC.

The chain has TRBV30 and TRBJ1-5; no definite D call. The CDR3 has 16 residues. Germline values: CDR1 GTSNPN, CDR2 SVGIG (reference sequence). Trimming pared 1 base from V and 0 bases from J, leaving 13 bases between. The CDR3 DNA reads as TGTGCCTGGAGTGCCTTCAGGCAGCTTAGCAATCAGCCCCAGCATTTT. Translating gives CAWSAFRQLSNQPQHF. The whole variable domain, filled in from reference TRBV30 and TRBJ1-5, reads SQTIHQWPATLVQPVGSPLSLECTVEGTSNPNLYWYRQAAGRGLQLLFYSVGIGQISSEVPQNLSASRPQDRQFILSSKKLLLSDSGFYLCAWSAFRQLSNQPQHFGDGTRLSIL.

The chain employs TRBV5-4 and TRBJ2-5; 9 nucleotides agree with TRBD2. Gene TRBJ2-7 matches the end of the DNA better, so the J call may be wrong. Looked up from germline, CDR1 is SGHNT and CDR2 is YYREEE (reference sequence). There are 16 residues in the CDR3. The DNA for the CDR3 is TGTGCCAGCAGCCTCATAGCGGGAGCATCCCCTTACGAGCAGTACTTC. It yields the protein CASSLIAGASPYEQYF.

CDR3 in amino acids: CAWRAPGNNEQFF. DNA for the CDR3: TGTGCCTGGAGAGCCCCAGGCAACAATGAGCAGTTCTTC. The chain joins TRBV30 to TRBJ2-1; no reliable D call. Germline lookup yields CDR1 GTSNPN and CDR2 SVGIG (reference sequence). This CDR3 is built from 13 residues. Trimming took off 3 bases at V and 5 bases at J, with 11 bases between the two ends. Together with reference TRBV30 and TRBJ2-1, the CDR3 gives the full variable domain: SQTIHQWPATLVQPVGSPLSLECTVEGTSNPNLYWYRQAAGRGLQLLFYSVGIGQISSEVPQNLSASRPQDRQFILSSKKLLLSDSGFYLCAWRAPGNNEQFFGPGTRLTVL.

The rearrangement links TRBV6-5 to TRBJ2-7; 8 bases fit TRBD2. V dropped 7 bases and J dropped 2; count of bases not matched to a gene: 7. Germline V gives CDR1 MNHEY, CDR2 SVGAGI. This CDR3 has 14 amino acids. CDR3 nucleotides: TGTGCCAGCACTAAGCGGGGGAGACCCTACGAGCAGTACTTC. It is translated as CASTKRGRPYEQYF.

The V gene is TRBV4-3, the J gene TRBJ2-7; 7 bases agree with TRBD1. CDR1 and CDR2 (germline): LGHNA, YSLEER. Trimming cost V 3 bases and J 2 bases; bases outside gene matches: 7. The CDR3 has 15 amino acids. Here the CDR3 DNA reads TGCGCCAGCAGCCAGTTACAGGGGAGCCCCTACGAGCAGTACTTC. Its translation: CASSQLQGSPYEQYF.

The V call is TRBV7-9, the J call TRBJ1-2; perhaps TRBD1 as D (5 bases). CDR1 is SEHNR, CDR2 FQNEAQ, per germline (reference sequence). V was shortened by 5 bases and J by 6 bases, with 16 bases between the two germline ends. CDR3 length: 14 amino acids. CDR3 protein: CASSDLGGENGYTF. The CDR3 DNA reads TGTGCCAGCAGCGACCTGGGGGGGGAGAATGGCTACACCTTC.

This chain joins TRBV25-1 and TRBJ1-3; unclear D gene. The CDR3 loop spans 15 amino acids. V lost 4 bases, J lost 4 bases, and 14 bases lay in between. Germline lookup yields CDR1 MGHDK and CDR2 SYGVNS. CDR3 amino acids: CASSGLMGRGNTIYF. CDR3 coding DNA: TGTGCCAGCAGTGGGCTAATGGGCAGGGGAAACACCATATATTTT.

The V and J genes are TRBV5-4 and TRBJ1-4; D is ambiguous. The germline CDR1 and CDR2 sequences are SGHNT and YYREEE (reference sequence). The CDR3 spans 15 residues. Trimming cost V 1 base and J 8 bases, with 15 bases left between them. In DNA form, the CDR3 reads TGTGCCAGCAGCTTGAGAGGAAGAGGGAACGAAAAACTGTTTTTT. Translating gives CASSLRGRGNEKLFF.

Concerning this clone itself: In the same sample, other DNA sequences code for this CDR3. The V gene is TRBV9, the J gene TRBJ2-5, with 10 bases fitting TRBD2. With 5 bases clipped from V and 1 base from J, the junction kept 5 bases outside the gene matches. From germline, CDR1 is SGDLS and CDR2 YYNGEE. This CDR3 comprises 15 residues. Here the CDR3 reads CASSLAGGLQETQYF. The CDR3 coding sequence is TGTGCCAGCAGTTTAGCGGGAGGCCTCCAAGAGACCCAGTACTTC.

This clone was picked up a small number of times. In nucleotides, the CDR3 is TGTGCCAGCAGCCTAACAGAGAATTCCTACAATGAGCAGTTCTTC. The encoded protein is CASSLTENSYNEQFF. The V and J genes are TRBV4-2 and TRBJ2-1; no definite D call. V was pared by 4 bases and J by 1 base, with 11 bases between. The V gene's germline CDR1 is LGHNA and CDR2 YNFKEQ. This CDR3 has 15 amino acids.

The chain is built from TRBV13 and TRBJ2-2; D unclear. The ends were cut back, 7 bases at V and 2 bases at J, with 11 bases in the middle. The CDR3 extends over 14 amino acids. Germline CDR1 reads PRHDT; CDR2 reads FYEKMQ (reference sequence). The CDR3 DNA reads as TGTGCCAGCAACGGTTTCGGTAACACCGGGGAGCTGTTTTTT. Amino acid sequence: CASNGFGNTGELFF. Full variable domain (remainder filled in from reference TRBV13 and TRBJ2-2): AAGVIQSPRHLIKEKRETATLKCYPIPRHDTVYWYQQGPGQDPQFLISFYEKMQSDKGSIPDRFSAQQFSDYHSELNMSSLELGDSALYFCASNGFGNTGELFFGEGSRLTVL.

The J gene is TRBJ1-1, the V gene TRBV12-5; maybe TRBD1 (6 bases). This CDR3 has 15 amino acids. Germline V gene sequence: CDR1 LGHNT, CDR2 FRNRAP. V was cut by 1 base and J by 11 bases, with 20 bases left in between. In nucleotides, the CDR3 is TGTGCTAGTGGTTTGGACTCGACAGGTTGGTTGGCCGCTTTCTTT. It translates to CASGLDSTGWLAAFF. Complete variable domain (other parts from reference TRBV12-5 and TRBJ1-1): DARVTQTPRHKVTEMGQEVTMRCQPILGHNTVFWYRQTMMQGLELLAYFRNRAPLDDSGMPKDRFSAEMPDATLATLKIQPSEPRDSAVYFCASGLDSTGWLAAFFGQGTRLTVV.

The sample holds a few counts of this clone. The V gene is TRBV11-3, the J gene TRBJ1-1, with 10 bases matching TRBD1. This CDR3 spans 14 amino acids. CDR1 is SGHNT, CDR2 YENEEA, per germline. The V and J ends lost 3 bases and 5 bases, in that order; junction bases with no gene match: 3. The CDR3 DNA sequence: TGTGCCAGCAGCTTCGGGACAGGGGTAACTGAAGCTTTCTTT. This gives the protein CASSFGTGVTEAFF.

The chain uses TRBV2 and TRBJ1-2; 10 bases map to TRBD1. V was pared by 5 bases and J by 4 bases, with 4 bases of the junction left unmatched. The CDR3 contains 14 residues. The V gene's germline CDR1 is SNHLY and CDR2 FYNNEI. This chain's CDR3 is CASSFGTGAYGYTF. The CDR3 region has the DNA TGTGCCAGCAGTTTCGGGACAGGGGCCTATGGCTACACCTTC.

The rearrangement uses TRBV7-9 and TRBJ2-6, with D maybe TRBD2 (5 bases). Germline-derived CDR1 and CDR2 are SEHNR and FQNEAQ (reference sequence). This CDR3 spans 16 amino acids. The ends were cut back, 2 bases at V and 0 bases at J, with 8 bases in the middle. DNA of the CDR3: TGTGCCAGCAGCTTAATGGGGAGCTCTGGGGCCAACGTCCTGACTTTC. It specifies CASSLMGSSGANVLTF. Full variable domain (outside the CDR3, taken from reference TRBV7-9 and TRBJ2-6): DTGVSQNPRHKITKRGQNVTFRCDPISEHNRLYWYRQTLGQGPEFLTYFQNEAQLEKSRLLSDRFSAERPKGSFSTLEIQRTEQGDSAMYLCASSLMGSSGANVLTFGAGSRLTVL.

The chain joins TRBV2 to TRBJ1-5; 7 bases are a match to TRBD1. From germline, CDR1 is SNHLY and CDR2 FYNNEI. CDR3 length: 16 residues. V was pared by 3 bases and J by 4 bases, with 9 bases of the junction left unmatched. The CDR3 DNA follows: TGTGCCAGCAGTGACCACTGGGACAGAAAGAATCAGCCCCAGCATTTT. Its translation: CASSDHWDRKNQPQHF.

This clone was seen once. This chain uses TRBV30 with TRBJ2-7; 12 bases fit TRBD2. The CDR3 has 13 amino acids. J gave up 6 bases and V 5 bases, and 5 bases lay outside the gene matches. CDR1 is GTSNPN and CDR2 is SVGIG in the germline V gene (reference sequence). CDR3 sequence: CAWRTSGRSEQYF. CDR3 DNA: TGTGCCTGGCGTACTAGCGGGAGGAGCGAGCAGTACTTC.

This clone was found a few times. This chain joins TRBV11-2 and TRBJ2-1; TRBD2 matches at 12 bases. Per germline, CDR1 SGHAT and CDR2 FQNNGV. The CDR3 contains 19 residues. The trim removed 0 bases at V and 4 bases at J, leaving 10 bases unmatched. The CDR3 sequence is CASSLDWTTSGRTYNEQFF. Here the CDR3 DNA reads TGTGCCAGCAGCTTAGATTGGACGACTAGCGGGAGAACATACAATGAGCAGTTCTTC.

This clone was seen a handful of times. This chain uses TRBV7-2 with TRBJ2-1; no reliable D call. This CDR3 has 12 amino acids. V gave up 10 bases and J gave up 5 bases, with 12 bases separating them. Germline loops: CDR1 SGHTA, CDR2 FQGNSA. The CDR3 loop reads CATLQVHNEQFF. The CDR3 coding sequence is TGTGCCACCCTCCAGGTCCACAATGAGCAGTTCTTC.

The chain carries TRBV7-9 and TRBJ1-5; D is unclear. Trimming left V 1 base short and J 0 bases short, with 7 bases between. CDR3 length equals 15 residues. The V gene's germline CDR1 is SEHNR and CDR2 FQNEAQ (reference sequence). The CDR3 reads CASSLGAVSNQPQHF. The CDR3 DNA is TGTGCCAGCAGCTTAGGGGCCGTTAGCAATCAGCCCCAGCATTTT.

This clone came up a few times. The chain couples TRBV11-2 to TRBJ2-1, with D perhaps matching TRBD1 (6 bases). The V end was cut by 4 bases, the J end by 6 bases, with 16 bases between. The germline gives CDR1 SGHAT, CDR2 FQNNGV. The CDR3 extends over 15 amino acids. CDR3 in amino acids: CASSSQGMLGNEQFF. Here the CDR3 DNA reads TGTGCCAGCAGCTCACAGGGTATGCTGGGCAATGAGCAGTTCTTC.

CDR3 loop: CASSLTGSGANVLTF. The CDR3 nucleotides read TGTGCCAGCAGCTTAACTGGCTCTGGGGCCAACGTCCTGACTTTC. V is TRBV7-6 and J is TRBJ2-6; D remains unclear. From germline, CDR1 is SGHVS and CDR2 FNYEAQ. This CDR3 has 15 residues. V was pared by 2 bases and J by 0 bases, with 5 bases between.

This clone occurred once. This sequence joins TRBV5-8 and TRBJ2-5; D is possibly TRBD1 (6 bases). Germline V lookup: CDR1 SGHTS, CDR2 YDEGEE. The ends were cut back, 4 bases at V and 2 bases at J, with 12 bases in the middle. CDR3 size: 14 residues. CDR3 in amino acids: CASSPWTVQETQYF. DNA of the CDR3: TGTGCCAGCAGCCCCTGGACAGTACAAGAGACCCAGTACTTC.